This T cell receptor beta chain was identified in a study of response to subunit inactivated influenza vaccine. Points from the study as a whole: Each seasonal flu vaccination may recruit only limited new T cells, authors suggested.

This clonotype was seen a handful of times. Its target is not known. TCRdb passed the RT-PCR reads through MiXCR, listing each CDR3 protein once. The sample records some 520,000 distinct CDR3 sequences, 15% to 20% being singletons. V trimming: 5 bases; J trimming: 2 bases; junction bases outside the gene matches: 20. The germline CDR1 and CDR2 sequences are SGHAT and FQNNGV. This CDR3 is built from 19 residues. This clonotype was obtained from a man aged 50 to 75 who received an inactivated influenza vaccine. Sequencing used CD4+ T cells sorted from PBMCs, obtained 23 months after vaccination. The chain couples TRBV11-2 to TRBJ2-7, with 8 bases fitting TRBD2. CDR3 in DNA: TGTGCCAGCAGCGTTAGAGGGGGTGGTGGCACTAGCGGAACCTACGAGCAGTACTTC. Translating gives CASSVRGGGGTSGTYEQYF. The whole variable domain, filled in from reference TRBV11-2 and TRBJ2-7, reads EAGVAQSPRYKIIEKRQSVAFWCNPISGHATLYWYQQILGQGPKLLIQFQNNGVVDDSQLPKDRFSAERLKGVDSTLKIQPAKLEDSAVYLCASSVRGGGGTSGTYEQYFGPGTRLTVT.